This T cell receptor beta chain was sequenced for a study of cytomegalovirus exposure and HLA in healthy donors. Germline CDR1 reads MDHEN; CDR2 reads SYDVKM. The CDR3 is made up of 12 amino acids. After removal of 11 bases from V and 3 bases from J, the junction contained 4 bases not matched to a gene. Primers for the PCR totalled 60 Vbeta and 13 Jbeta. The table came from immunoSEQ multiplex PCR; TCRdb's copy has only in-frame clones and leaves some out. Of about 140,000 clones in the sample, 66% are singletons; the top ten hold more than 1.5%. The source is a human donor in good health. The chain recombines TRBV28 with TRBJ2-7, with 10 nucleotides matching TRBD2. What was sequenced was PBMCs. CDR3: CAGGTSDYEQYF. In DNA form, the CDR3 reads TGTGCCGGTGGGACTAGCGACTACGAGCAGTACTTC.